Listed below are T cell receptor beta chains from one sample, sequenced in a study of T cell repertoires in cytomegalovirus infection. TCRdb called the reads again in MiXCR, with one record for every CDR3 protein. The sample lists some 320,000 distinct CDR3 sequences; 9% to 9.5% were seen once. The sample consisted of PBMCs. The receptor source for this set is a human donor in good health (CMV status not recorded). Some clones in this sample may be carry-over from other donors' samples. CDR3s include the opening cysteine and the closing phenylalanine or tryptophan. The order of the fields is V gene, CDR3 protein.

>TRBV12-3/TRBV12-4
CASSWGLGASPLHF
>TRBV12-3/TRBV12-4
CASSWGTGGAERAHEQYF
>TRBV7-9
CASSLAAGRNTEAFF
>TRBV9
CASSEGTGPYEQYF
>TRBV6-6
CASSWTSGGRRADTQYF
>TRBV7-2
CASSFSGENTGELFF
>TRBV3-1
CASSRVSGAYNEQFF
>TRBV19
CASSPSIGGYTDTQYF
>TRBV5-1
CASSLASGISYEQYF
>TRBV4-3
CASSQARIATNEKLFF
>TRBV6-4
CASSDGTGVTGANVQTF
>TRBV15
CATSRDWTGQETQYF
>TRBV9
CASSLRTSGGANNEQFF
>TRBV19
CASSWTNLSPLHF
>TRBV7-2
CASSPSDSHSYEQYF
>TRBV7-3
CASSLTFGGTEAFF
>TRBV6-1
CASSRSSNSPLHF
>TRBV6-8
CASSYSGGNNEQFF
>TRBV7-9
CASSLAYGEKLFF
>TRBV7-2
CASGGTSDYEQYF
>TRBV24-1
CATRARDTEAFF
>TRBV25-1
CASSDTATGNTIYF
>TRBV15
CATSRDLRFNQPQHF
>TRBV28
CASSLSRLQGADYGYTF
>TRBV5-4
CASSPEGLAGGEQYF
>TRBV6-5
CASSYEAGGSGNTIYF
>TRBV24-1
CATSDPGTSNYNEQFF
>TRBV6-5
CASKLGKSSYNSPLHF
>TRBV7-6
CASSPRAGGSYEQYF
>TRBV12-3/TRBV12-4
CASRPPYQETQYF
>TRBV30
CAWSVPLEAFF
>TRBV7-9
CASSLDPNKPANEKLFF
>TRBV6-2/TRBV6-3
CASSYSMSNQPQHF
>TRBV19
CASSTGQGGYEQYF
>TRBV28
CASKAFFGNQPQHF
>TRBV10-3
CATGYRGENKTEQYF
>TRBV27
CASSLDRTAYGYTF
>TRBV19
CASSIGRKGRDRGNTEAFF
>TRBV15
CATSRALAGPYNEQFF
>TRBV20-1
CSADPGAYNEQFF
>TRBV20-1
CSATSTGTYEQYF
>TRBV28
CASSPVGREGLYNEQFF
>TRBV30
CAWSGRTRGYEQYF
>TRBV20-1
CSARGSRFANTGELFF
>TRBV4-1
CASSPPSGDNSPLHF
>TRBV7-9
CASSPRLAGAYEQYF
>TRBV4-3
CASSQEGSSYNEQFF
>TRBV20-1
CSASRTGEGRQPQHF
>TRBV2
CASSETRANSGNTIYF
>TRBV18
CASSPGDATYEQYF
>TRBV7-9
CASSPGQGHEQYF
>TRBV5-4
CASSVSLSSSNTEAFF
>TRBV29-1
CSATRTGEGIQYF
>TRBV7-2
CASGARDGREKLFF
>TRBV2
CASGGTSGSDTQYF
>TRBV28
CASSSPPNGYTF
>TRBV7-2
CASSRQGALVNEQFF
>TRBV2
CASSEIIKGQPQHF
>TRBV7-3
CASSSTDLSYNEQFF